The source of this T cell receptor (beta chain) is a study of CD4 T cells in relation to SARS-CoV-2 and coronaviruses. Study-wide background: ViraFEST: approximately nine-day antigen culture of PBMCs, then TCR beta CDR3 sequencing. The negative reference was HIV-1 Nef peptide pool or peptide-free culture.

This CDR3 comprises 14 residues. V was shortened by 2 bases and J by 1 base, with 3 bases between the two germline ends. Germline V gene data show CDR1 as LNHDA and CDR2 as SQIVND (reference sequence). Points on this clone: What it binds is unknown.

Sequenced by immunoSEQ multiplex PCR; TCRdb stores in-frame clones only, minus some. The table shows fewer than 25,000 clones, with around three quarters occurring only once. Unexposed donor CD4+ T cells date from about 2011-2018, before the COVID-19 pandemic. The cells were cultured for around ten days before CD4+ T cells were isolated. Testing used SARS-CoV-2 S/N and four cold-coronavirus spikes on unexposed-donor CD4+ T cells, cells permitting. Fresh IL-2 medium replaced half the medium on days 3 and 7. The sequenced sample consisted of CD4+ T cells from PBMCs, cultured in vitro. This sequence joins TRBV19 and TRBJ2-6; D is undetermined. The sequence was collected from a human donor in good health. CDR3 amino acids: CASSISSGANVLTF. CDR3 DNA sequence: TGTGCCAGTAGTATATCTTCTGGGGCCAACGTCCTGACTTTC.